A single sample gave rise to the 26 T cell receptor beta chains below, sequenced in a study of identical twins' blood T cells. TCRdb reprocessed the 5' RACE reads with MiXCR, giving one entry per CDR3 protein. The data show about 370,000 distinct CDR3 sequences, 28% seen once. What was sequenced was PBMCs. The source of these receptors is a woman between 18 and 50 years old in good health.

This clonotype has more than one count but fewer than ten. The chain recombines TRBV6-2 or TRBV6-3 with TRBJ2-7; D unresolved. The CDR3 has 14 amino acids. CDR1 and CDR2 from the germline V gene are MNHEY and SVGEGT. V was clipped by 8 bases and J by 2 bases, with 16 bases between them. The CDR3 sequence: CASQYYKNAYEQYF. CDR3 bases: TGTGCCAGCCAATACTACAAAAACGCCTACGAGCAGTACTTC.

The CDR3 spells CASSTTGRLNSPLHF. CDR3 in DNA: TGTGCCAGCAGTACCACAGGGAGATTGAATTCACCCCTCCACTTT. The chain employs TRBV7-6 and TRBJ1-6; D perhaps matches TRBD1 (6 bases). V lost 6 bases, J lost 7 bases, and 16 bases lay in between. The CDR3 is 15 residues long. The germline gives CDR1 SGHVS, CDR2 FNYEAQ.

In its sample, this clonotype was seen once. A read error is possible here, since a much larger clone lies one base away. The V call is TRBV10-1, the J call TRBJ2-5; D gene uncertain. This CDR3 is 13 amino acids long. The V end lost 6 bases, the J end lost 2 bases, and 10 bases lay between the germline ends. CDR1 is WNHNN and CDR2 is SYGVQD in the germline V gene (reference sequence). The CDR3 bases are TGCGCCAGCAGCACACATCGACAAGAGACCCAGTACTTC. This codes for CASSTHRQETQYF.

The rearrangement links TRBV20-1 to TRBJ1-1, with D perhaps matching TRBD1 (6 bases). The CDR3 spans 14 residues. Trimming left V 4 bases short and J 1 base short, with 13 bases between. From germline, CDR1 is DFQATT and CDR2 SNEGSKA (reference sequence). The CDR3 reads CSAISAGANTEAFF. In DNA form, the CDR3 reads TGCAGTGCTATCTCTGCGGGGGCGAACACTGAAGCTTTCTTT.

CDR3 loop: CSASGGNPYEQYF. CDR3 in DNA: TGCAGTGCTAGTGGGGGGAACCCCTACGAGCAGTACTTC. The chain uses TRBV20-1 and TRBJ2-7; D might be TRBD2 (6 bases). CDR1 is DFQATT, CDR2 SNEGSKA, per germline (reference sequence). V was shortened by 3 bases and J by 2 bases, with 11 bases between the two germline ends. The CDR3 totals 13 residues.

This clonotype was seen ten or more times. The chain combines TRBV20-1 with TRBJ1-5; D unclear. The CDR3 consists of 14 residues. Trimming left V 7 bases short and J 4 bases short, with 17 bases between. Germline V gene lookup returns CDR1 DFQATT and CDR2 SNEGSKA (reference sequence). This CDR3 is CSVKEKGRNQPQHF. The DNA of the CDR3 is TGCAGTGTTAAGGAGAAGGGAAGAAATCAGCCCCAGCATTTT.

This clonotype has only a few counts. The chain recombines TRBV28 with TRBJ2-1; D call uncertain. V was pared by 8 bases and J by 7 bases, with 9 bases between. The CDR3 runs to 11 residues. The germline V gene encodes CDR1 MDHEN and CDR2 SYDVKM. CDR3 region: CASVMRNEQFF. The DNA of the CDR3 is TGTGCCAGCGTTATGAGGAATGAGCAGTTCTTC.

CDR3: CASSMINSPYGYTF. CDR3 sequence (DNA): TGTGCCAGTAGTATGATCAACAGCCCCTATGGCTACACCTTC. The chain has TRBV19 and TRBJ1-2; the D is unclear. The germline V and J ends were trimmed by 3 bases and 4 bases, with 12 bases remaining between them. Germline-derived CDR1 and CDR2 are LNHDA and SQIVND (reference sequence). The CDR3 consists of 14 residues.

The gene calls are TRBV4-3 and TRBJ1-2; the D gene is possibly TRBD1 (5 bases). Germline assignment: CDR1 LGHNA and CDR2 YSLEER. V was shortened by 0 bases and J by 2 bases, with 10 bases between the two germline ends. This CDR3 is 15 amino acids long. The CDR3, as DNA: TGCGCCAGCAGCCAAGAGGAGACAGTCAACTATGGCTACACCTTC. Translation gives CASSQEETVNYGYTF.

The chain uses TRBV20-1 and TRBJ2-1, with D tentatively TRBD2 (6 bases). V lost 3 bases and J 7 bases, leaving 16 bases between the germline ends. The CDR3 contains 14 residues. The germline CDR1 and CDR2 sequences are DFQATT and SNEGSKA (reference sequence). The CDR3 spells CSASPGLRSNEQFF. The CDR3 DNA sequence: TGCAGTGCTAGTCCTGGACTACGCTCGAATGAGCAGTTCTTC.

The chain is built from TRBV7-6 and TRBJ2-7, with D perhaps TRBD2 (5 bases). CDR1 is SGHVS and CDR2 is FNYEAQ in the germline V gene. The CDR3 extends over 14 amino acids. V was cut by 3 bases and J by 6 bases, with 15 bases left in between. The CDR3 is CASSFGLTRSEQYF. The CDR3 bases are TGTGCCAGCAGCTTTGGGTTAACTAGAAGCGAGCAGTACTTC.

The chain carries TRBV20-1 and TRBJ1-3; D remains unclear. V was pared by 3 bases and J by 0 bases, with 9 bases between. There are 14 residues in the CDR3. Germline V gives CDR1 DFQATT, CDR2 SNEGSKA (reference sequence). CDR3 sequence (DNA): TGCAGTGCTAGTGGGTTATACTCTGGAAACACCATATATTTT. Amino acids: CSASGLYSGNTIYF.

The chain carries TRBV20-1 and TRBJ1-1, with D unclear. CDR1 and CDR2 from the germline V gene are DFQATT and SNEGSKA (reference sequence). This CDR3 comprises 11 residues. V dropped 6 bases and J dropped 7 bases, with 12 bases sitting between them. CDR3 sequence (DNA): TGCAGTGCCCCCAGTGCCCGTGAAGCTTTCTTT. Translated, it gives CSAPSAREAFF.

The chain is built from TRBV6-5 and TRBJ1-4, with D unclear. Deletions cut 0 bases from V and 0 bases from J, with 8 bases between. Germline values: CDR1 MNHEY, CDR2 SVGAGI. The CDR3 spans 16 residues. CDR3 residues: CASSYSPPATNEKLFF. The CDR3 nucleotides read TGTGCCAGCAGTTACTCCCCCCCTGCAACTAATGAAAAACTGTTTTTT.

The J gene is TRBJ2-1, the V gene TRBV25-1; 12 positions agree with TRBD2. The CDR3 extends over 17 amino acids. Per germline, CDR1 MGHDK and CDR2 SYGVNS. V lost 7 bases and J lost 5; bases outside the gene matches: 12. The CDR3 region is CASTKGASGGEDNEQFF. CDR3 nucleotides: TGTGCCAGCACTAAAGGGGCTAGCGGGGGGGAGGACAATGAGCAGTTCTTC.

This sequence joins TRBV10-3 and TRBJ2-3; 12 bases are shared with TRBD2. Unmatched junction bases numbered 5, after V lost 6 bases and J lost 1 base. Per germline, CDR1 ENHRY and CDR2 SYGVKD. This CDR3 comprises 16 residues. The CDR3, as DNA: TGTGCCATCAGCACCTGGACTAGCGGGGGCACAGATACGCAGTATTTT. This translates into CAISTWTSGGTDTQYF.

The chain carries TRBV7-2 and TRBJ2-5; D uncertain. Trimming removed 0 bases at V and 2 bases at J, with 7 bases between. CDR3 length: 14 amino acids. CDR1 is SGHTA and CDR2 is FQGNSA in the germline V gene. The CDR3 nucleotides read TGTGCCAGCAGCTTAGCGGGCAGGCAAGAGACCCAGTACTTC. Translating it yields CASSLAGRQETQYF. The whole variable domain, remainder taken from reference TRBV7-2 and TRBJ2-5, is GAGVSQSPSNKVTEKGKDVELRCDPISGHTALYWYRQSLGQGLEFLIYFQGNSAPDKSGLPSDRFSAERTGGSVSTLTIQRTQQEDSAVYLCASSLAGRQETQYFGPGTRLLVL.

V usage is TRBV7-8 and J usage is TRBJ1-5; D not resolved. Trimming pared 1 base from V and 4 bases from J, leaving 11 bases between. CDR3 length: 15 amino acids. From germline, CDR1 is SGHVS and CDR2 FQNEAQ. CDR3: CASSLGRVRNQPQHF. The CDR3 coding sequence is TGTGCCAGCAGCTTAGGACGTGTCAGGAATCAGCCCCAGCATTTT.

The chain links TRBV5-1 to TRBJ2-7; no definite D call. The CDR3 is 16 amino acids. V was trimmed by 4 bases and J by 3 bases, leaving 20 bases between them. Germline assignment: CDR1 SGHRS and CDR2 YFSETQ. CDR3 loop: CASSLQSRTYNYEQYF. The CDR3, as DNA: TGCGCCAGCAGCCTCCAGAGTAGGACCTATAACTACGAGCAGTACTTC.

This clonotype was seen ten or more times. This chain joins TRBV6-2 or TRBV6-3 and TRBJ2-1; D gene ambiguous. Looked up from germline, CDR1 is MNHEY and CDR2 is SVGEGT. Between the trimmed V and J ends, which lost 2 bases and 2 bases, there was a span of 10 bases. This CDR3 has 15 amino acids. The CDR3 loop is CASSYGGVTYNEQFF. DNA of the CDR3: TGTGCCAGCAGTTACGGTGGGGTGACCTACAATGAGCAGTTCTTC.

This clonotype was counted at least ten times. V gene TRBV7-9 combines with J gene TRBJ2-1; perhaps TRBD1 as D (6 bases). The CDR3 extends over 14 amino acids. V was trimmed by 4 bases and J by 7 bases, leaving 14 bases between them. Looked up from germline, CDR1 is SEHNR and CDR2 is FQNEAQ (reference sequence). The CDR3 DNA sequence: TGTGCCAGCAGCTCCGAAAGGACAGCAAATGAGCAGTTCTTC. This codes for CASSSERTANEQFF. The variable domain in full, completed from reference TRBV7-9 and TRBJ2-1, reads DTGVSQNPRHKITKRGQNVTFRCDPISEHNRLYWYRQTLGQGPEFLTYFQNEAQLEKSRLLSDRFSAERPKGSFSTLEIQRTEQGDSAMYLCASSSERTANEQFFGPGTRLTVL.

The chain combines TRBV11-1 with TRBJ2-1, with a possible D match to TRBD2 (6 bases). This CDR3 is built from 16 residues. Trimming stripped 2 bases from V and 0 bases from J, with 11 bases between. Germline-derived CDR1 and CDR2 are SGHAT and FQDESV (reference sequence). The CDR3 here is CASSLRGRSSYNEQFF. In DNA form, the CDR3 reads TGTGCCAGCAGCTTACGGGGGAGGAGCTCCTACAATGAGCAGTTCTTC.

This chain uses TRBV18 with TRBJ1-2; D is uncertain. Germline loops: CDR1 KGHSH, CDR2 LQKENI. The CDR3 contains 15 residues. The V gene lost 3 bases and the J gene lost 4 bases, with 15 bases spanning the gap. CDR3 DNA sequence: TGTGCCAGCTCACCGGGAATGAGGGCCCTCTATGGCTACACCTTC. Translating it yields CASSPGMRALYGYTF. Filled out from reference TRBV18 and TRBJ1-2, the complete variable domain reads NAGVMQNPRHLVRRRGQEARLRCSPMKGHSHVYWYRQLPEEGLKFMVYLQKENIIDESGMPKERFSAEFPKEGPSILRIQQVVRGDSAAYFCASSPGMRALYGYTFGSGTRLTVV.

This clonotype occurred a few times. The gene calls are TRBV7-9 and TRBJ2-3; TRBD1 matches 7 bases. Germline loops: CDR1 SEHNR, CDR2 FQNEAQ (reference sequence). CDR3 size: 14 residues. The ends lost 5 bases at V and 4 bases at J; junction bases unmatched: 6. The CDR3: CASSIDREPDTQYF. The DNA of the CDR3 is TGTGCCAGCAGCATCGACAGGGAACCAGATACGCAGTATTTT.

This clonotype was detected only a few times. The rearrangement joins TRBV10-3 to TRBJ2-1, with 14 bases matching TRBD2. CDR3 length: 19 amino acids. Germline V gene sequence: CDR1 ENHRY, CDR2 SYGVKD. After removal of 1 base from V and 7 bases from J, the junction contained 12 bases not matched to a gene. CDR3 nucleotide sequence: TGTGCCATCAGTGAGTTAGTGGGACTAGCGGGGGCCCAGCGGAATGAGCAGTTCTTC. It is translated as CAISELVGLAGAQRNEQFF.

This clonotype was counted between two and nine times. This CDR3 is CASSFTGAFTDTQYF. Here the CDR3 DNA reads TGTGCCAGCAGCTTCACAGGCGCCTTCACAGATACGCAGTATTTT. The chain couples TRBV11-3 to TRBJ2-3; tentative D call: TRBD1 (5 bases). The CDR3 has 15 residues. V was pared by 3 bases and J by 2 bases, with 12 bases between. Germline loops: CDR1 SGHNT, CDR2 YENEEA.